These 15 T cell receptor beta chains were all obtained from the same sample, sequenced in a study of T cell responses to AZD1222 COVID-19 vaccine. Libraries were prepared by immunoSEQ multiplex PCR; TCRdb keeps only in-frame clonotypes and omits some of them. The sample lists about 100,000 clones, around 87% occurring once. Sequencing used peripheral blood, obtained on day 0 of AZD1222 vaccination. These TCRs come from an adult in good health.

A single count supports this clone. This chain uses TRBV6-4 with TRBJ1-2, with 7 bases aligning to TRBD1. Per the germline V gene, CDR1 is MRHNA and CDR2 is SNTAGT. This CDR3 has 16 residues. The trim removed 6 bases at V and 0 bases at J, leaving 10 bases unmatched. This chain's CDR3 is CASRPTQGGANYGYTF. The CDR3 DNA follows: TGTGCCAGCAGACCAACCCAGGGGGGAGCTAACTATGGCTACACCTTC.

V gene TRBV6-2 or TRBV6-3 combines with J gene TRBJ2-7, with D possibly TRBD2 on 6 matching bases. Looked up from germline, CDR1 is MNHEY and CDR2 is SVGEGT. Trimming pared 4 bases from V and 2 bases from J, leaving 9 bases between. The CDR3 has 13 amino acids. The CDR3 DNA reads as TGTGCCAGCAGTTCCGGGACTCCCTACGAGCAGTACTTC. Its protein product is CASSSGTPYEQYF.

The chain links TRBV12-3 or TRBV12-4 to TRBJ1-2; unclear D gene. Between the trimmed V and J ends, which lost 9 bases and 6 bases, there was a span of 8 bases. The CDR3 is 10 amino acids. CDR3 sequence (DNA): TGTGCCAGAACACACAATGGCTACACCTTC. The encoded protein is CARTHNGYTF.

The V gene is TRBV7-9, the J gene TRBJ1-1, with D maybe TRBD1 (5 bases). Germline CDR1 is SEHNR and CDR2 is FQNEAQ (reference sequence). The CDR3 extends over 14 amino acids. V gave up 5 bases and J gave up 5 bases, with 15 bases separating them. The CDR3 loop reads CASSPWQGGTEAFF. DNA of the CDR3: TGTGCCAGCAGCCCCTGGCAGGGCGGGACTGAAGCTTTCTTT.

The chain carries TRBV5-6 and TRBJ1-1, with D possibly TRBD1 on 6 matching bases. V was cut by 2 bases and J by 8 bases, with 13 bases left in between. CDR3 length equals 13 residues. The germline gives CDR1 SGHDT, CDR2 YYEEEE. The CDR3 sequence is CASSFNIGGEAFF. The DNA of the CDR3 is TGTGCCAGCAGCTTCAATATAGGGGGAGAAGCTTTCTTT.

The chain joins TRBV4-1 to TRBJ2-6; no clear D gene. The length of the CDR3 is 20 residues. V gave up 0 bases and J gave up 0 bases, with 18 bases separating them. CDR1 and CDR2 (germline): MGHRA, YSYEKL. The CDR3 DNA is TGCGCCAGCAGCCAAGATCAGGTGGGGAAAGCCTTCTCTGGGGCCAACGTCCTGACTTTC. This codes for CASSQDQVGKAFSGANVLTF.

The chain combines TRBV19 with TRBJ2-1, with 7 bases that match TRBD1. The V segment lost 3 bases and the J segment 2 bases; nucleotides outside the gene matches: 10. Germline CDR1 LNHDA, CDR2 SQIVND (reference sequence). This CDR3 contains 17 residues. DNA for the CDR3: TGTGCCAGTAGTATTGCGACCAGGGGGAGTCCCTACAATGAGCAGTTCTTC. Translating it yields CASSIATRGSPYNEQFF.

This clone appeared once. The chain has TRBV3-1 (or the pseudogene TRBV3-2) and TRBJ1-1; maybe TRBD1 (5 bases). V shed 1 base and J shed 5 bases, with 8 bases lying between them. This CDR3 is 13 amino acids long. Germline V lookup: CDR1 LGHDT, CDR2 YNNKEL (reference sequence). The CDR3 sequence is CASSQVGVTEAFF. The CDR3 DNA reads as TGTGCCAGCAGCCAAGTGGGGGTAACTGAAGCTTTCTTT.

V gene TRBV11-2 combines with J gene TRBJ2-5, with 8 bases matching TRBD2. The CDR3 is 16 amino acids. Trimming cost V 3 bases and J 1 base; bases outside gene matches: 7. CDR1 SGHAT and CDR2 FQNNGV come from the germline V gene. The CDR3 protein is CASSFFAGGSQETQYF. The CDR3 coding sequence is TGTGCCAGCAGCTTCTTCGCGGGAGGCTCCCAAGAGACCCAGTACTTC.

The chain uses TRBV11-2 and TRBJ2-3, with 9 bases matching TRBD2. There are 17 residues in the CDR3. The V gene end was trimmed by 7 bases and the J gene end by 5 bases; junction bases not matched to a gene: 16. In germline, CDR1 is SGHAT, CDR2 FQNNGV. CDR3 in DNA: TGTGCCAGCACCAAAAGGGGGGTAGCGGGAGTACAAGATACGCAGTATTTT. Its protein is CASTKRGVAGVQDTQYF.

This rearrangement joins TRBV18 to TRBJ1-6; 10 bases match TRBD1. The J segment lost 7 bases and the V segment lost 5 bases, leaving 8 bases of the junction unmatched. Germline lookup yields CDR1 KGHSH and CDR2 LQKENI. The CDR3 loop spans 16 amino acids. Here the CDR3 reads CASSSNRDRGNSPLHF. CDR3 DNA sequence: TGTGCCAGCTCATCAAACCGGGACAGGGGAAATTCACCCCTCCACTTT.

The V gene is TRBV7-9, the J gene TRBJ1-6; possible D gene TRBD1, 5 bases. Trimming shortened V by 2 bases and J by 5 bases, and 7 bases separated the two germline ends. The CDR3 is 14 amino acids. Germline CDR1 is SEHNR and CDR2 is FQNEAQ (reference sequence). The CDR3 protein is CASSLFRDNSPLHF. CDR3 bases: TGTGCCAGCAGCTTATTCAGGGATAATTCACCCCTCCACTTT.

The rearrangement links TRBV7-9 to TRBJ2-7; D not certain. Germline V lookup: CDR1 SEHNR, CDR2 FQNEAQ (reference sequence). Trimming stripped 8 bases from V and 2 bases from J, with 13 bases between. The CDR3 has 13 amino acids. CDR3 region: CASAVGVTYEQYF. DNA of the CDR3: TGTGCCAGCGCCGTTGGGGTTACCTACGAGCAGTACTTC.

The chain has TRBV5-1 and TRBJ1-2; D is unclear. Trimming pared 5 bases from V and 5 bases from J, leaving 4 bases between. CDR3 length: 10 residues. Germline V lookup: CDR1 SGHRS, CDR2 YFSETQ. The CDR3 sequence is CASSQYGYTF. CDR3 nucleotide sequence: TGCGCCAGCAGTCAGTATGGCTACACCTTC.

This chain connects TRBV28 to TRBJ1-5, with a tentative D call TRBD1 (6 bases). Trimming took 6 bases from V and 0 from J, leaving 15 bases between them. The length of the CDR3 is 16 residues. Germline values: CDR1 MDHEN, CDR2 SYDVKM. CDR3 in DNA: TGTGCCAGCAGGCAGACAGGCGGTAATAGCAATCAGCCCCAGCATTTT. Amino acid sequence: CASRQTGGNSNQPQHF.